The clone carrying this T cell receptor (beta chain) was detected a few times. MiXCR, applied by TCRdb to the RT-PCR reads, yields one record per CDR3 protein. This sample carries roughly 670,000 distinct CDR3 sequences, less than 15% of them seen once, and the ten largest clones take approximately 7.6%. The sample belongs to a study of response to subunit inactivated influenza vaccine. Germline V gives CDR1 MNHNS, CDR2 SASEGT. The ends lost 4 bases at V and 1 base at J; junction bases unmatched: 3. CDR3 length equals 14 residues. The starting material was PBMCs from blood, obtained less than 15 days before vaccination. The V call is TRBV6-1, the J call TRBJ2-7; TRBD1 aligns across 8 bases. This clonotype was sampled from a man between 45 and 60 years old who received an inactivated influenza vaccine. CDR3 region: CASSGRDRSYEQYF. CDR3 coding DNA: TGTGCCAGCAGTGGCCGGGACAGGTCCTACGAGCAGTACTTC.